This T cell receptor (beta chain) appears in the sequencing data of a study of neoadjuvant anti-PD-1 for oral cavity cancer. Study background: Around day 43, patients without progression received a fourth nivolumab dose before surgery. Study observations and caveats: Non-responders to neoadjuvant nivolumab had significantly more clonal PBMC T cells than responders. Pretreatment Treg/Th17 ratio correlated inversely with post-treatment tumor clonality.

On this clone: The antigen remains undetermined.

Trimming removed 3 bases at V and 5 bases at J, with 8 bases between. Germline lookup yields CDR1 KGHSH and CDR2 LQKENI. The CDR3 is 13 amino acids. The method was immunoSEQ multiplex PCR; TCRdb's version includes in-frame clones alone and lacks a portion of them. The table includes tens of thousands of clones, 80% to 90% detected once. Sequencing was performed on PBMCs, taken before nivolumab (anti-PD-1) treatment. The V gene is TRBV18, the J gene TRBJ1-5, with no clear D. This receptor was obtained from a person aged 35-80 years with oral cavity squamous cell carcinoma. The CDR3 spells CASSPGRDQPQHF. CDR3 in DNA: TGTGCCAGCTCACCCGGACGCGATCAGCCCCAGCATTTT.